This TCR beta chain originates from a study of CD8 T cells in ankylosing spondylitis. This CDR3 contains 13 residues. V was pared by 2 bases and J by 5 bases, with 3 bases of the junction left unmatched. Libraries for TCR beta were made by quantitative 5'-RACE with molecular barcodes. TCRdb analysed the 5' RACE reads with MiXCR anew, one entry per CDR3 protein. The data contain a few hundred thousand distinct CDR3 sequences, approximately 10% of them singletons. Overall study results and limits: The study identified a TCR beta motif of several highly homologous variants that appeared characteristic of ankylosing spondylitis blood. Relatively rare in peripheral blood, disease-linked clones were also CD8+. Prior literature has documented some motif variants in synovial fluid and blood from reactive arthritis.

This clonotype occurred many times. Its specificity is not known. The source is a male donor with ankylosing spondylitis or in good health (not recorded which). Sequencing was carried out using blood, either unsorted or a sorted T cell fraction (not recorded which). This chain connects TRBV12-3 or TRBV12-4 to TRBJ2-7, with 7 bases aligning to TRBD1. Here the CDR3 reads CASSLQGVNEQYF. The DNA of the CDR3 is TGTGCCAGCAGTTTACAGGGGGTAAACGAGCAGTACTTC.